The 22 T cell receptor beta chains listed next were all sequenced from one sample in a study of cytotoxic CD8 clonotypes in ibrutinib-treated CLL. The method was immunoSEQ multiplex PCR; TCRdb's version includes in-frame clones alone and lacks a portion of them. This table holds 65,000 to 90,000 clones, approximately 87% found once. Specimen: PBMCs, collected after 24 months of ibrutinib treatment. The source of these receptors is a human donor with chronic lymphocytic leukemia.

The V call is TRBV2, the J call TRBJ1-2, with 8 bases identical to TRBD1. J was trimmed by 4 bases and V by 5 bases; bases with no gene match: 6. The CDR3 is made up of 14 amino acids. Germline CDR1 is SNHLY and CDR2 is FYNNEI. As DNA, the CDR3 is TGTGCCAGCAGTTCCGACAGGGGAGGCTATGGCTACACCTTC. It encodes CASSSDRGGYGYTF.

J is TRBJ2-1 and V is TRBV5-1; D unclear. Trimming took 4 bases from V and 5 from J, leaving 16 bases between them. Germline CDR1 reads SGHRS; CDR2 reads YFSETQ. This CDR3 has 15 amino acids. CDR3 residues: CASSPDGRANNEQFF. DNA of the CDR3: TGCGCCAGCAGCCCTGACGGCCGAGCAAACAATGAGCAGTTCTTC.

The rearrangement uses TRBV5-1 and TRBJ1-1; D remains ambiguous. Between the trimmed V and J ends, which lost 0 bases and 2 bases, there was a span of 14 bases. CDR3 length: 16 residues. Germline V lookup: CDR1 SGHRS, CDR2 YFSETQ. Written as DNA, the CDR3 is TGCGCCAGCAGCTTGGGGACGGAAGCTTATAACACTGAAGCTTTCTTT. Protein sequence: CASSLGTEAYNTEAFF.

This clone was seen a handful of times. This chain joins TRBV9 and TRBJ2-2; 9 positions agree with TRBD2. Germline lookup yields CDR1 SGDLS and CDR2 YYNGEE. Trimming at V came to 5 bases and at J to 2 bases, leaving 7 bases not matched to a gene. This CDR3 is built from 16 residues. The CDR3 spells CASSQKTSGNTGELFF. The CDR3 DNA reads as TGTGCCAGCAGTCAGAAGACTAGCGGTAACACCGGGGAGCTGTTTTTT.

V gene TRBV7-9 combines with J gene TRBJ2-7, with 12 bases aligning to TRBD2. Per the germline V gene, CDR1 is SEHNR and CDR2 is FQNEAQ (reference sequence). Trimming cost V 5 bases and J 0 bases; bases outside gene matches: 5. The CDR3 is made up of 16 amino acids. The CDR3 DNA is TGTGCCAGCAGCACCCGGACTAGCGGGGTCTCCTACGAGCAGTACTTC. As protein: CASSTRTSGVSYEQYF.

This clone was counted a few times. The chain uses TRBV19 and TRBJ1-5; no reliable D call. CDR1 is LNHDA and CDR2 is SQIVND in the germline V gene (reference sequence). The V end lost 7 bases, the J end lost 0 bases, and 13 bases lay between the germline ends. The CDR3 extends over 15 amino acids. The CDR3 nucleotides read TGTGCCAGTATTATTGCTGGGAATAGCAATCAGCCCCAGCATTTT. It codes for CASIIAGNSNQPQHF.

V gene TRBV28 combines with J gene TRBJ1-1; D is possibly TRBD1 (5 bases). The germline V gene encodes CDR1 MDHEN and CDR2 SYDVKM. With 11 bases removed from V and 0 bases from J, the gap between germline ends came to 10 bases. This CDR3 region has 12 residues. The DNA for the CDR3 is TGTGCCGGGGGAGCAATGAACACTGAAGCTTTCTTT. Its translation is CAGGAMNTEAFF.

V usage is TRBV7-2 and J usage is TRBJ2-1; 7 bases fit TRBD2. V dropped 0 bases and J dropped 6; count of bases not matched to a gene: 2. CDR1 and CDR2 from the germline V gene are SGHTA and FQGNSA. The CDR3 is 14 amino acids. The CDR3 protein is CASSLAGGINEQFF. The CDR3 nucleotides are TGTGCCAGCAGCTTAGCGGGAGGGATCAATGAGCAGTTCTTC.

Worth noting for this clone: The identical CDR3 is also encoded by other nucleotide sequences in the sample. The chain joins TRBV19 to TRBJ1-5; D is unresolved. Trimming left V 0 bases short and J 4 bases short, with 10 bases between. Germline V gives CDR1 LNHDA, CDR2 SQIVND (reference sequence). This CDR3 has 15 residues. The CDR3 sequence is CASSIDGRANQPQHF. CDR3 coding DNA: TGTGCCAGTAGTATAGATGGCCGGGCGAATCAGCCCCAGCATTTT.

The CDR3 loop is CASSYGHASYNEQFF. Here the CDR3 DNA reads TGTGCCAGCAGCTATGGACACGCTTCCTACAATGAGCAGTTCTTC. This chain uses TRBV7-3 with TRBJ2-1; a possible D gene is TRBD1 (5 bases). V lost 4 bases and J 1 base, leaving 11 bases between the germline ends. This CDR3 is built from 15 residues. Germline values: CDR1 SGHTA, CDR2 FQGTGA.

The chain uses TRBV6-1 and TRBJ2-7, with D hard to call. V lost 4 bases and J 3 bases, leaving 10 bases between the germline ends. The CDR3 runs 13 residues. Germline CDR1 and CDR2: MNHNS and SASEGT. CDR3 protein: CASSVLDNYEQYF. CDR3 in DNA: TGTGCCAGCAGTGTACTTGATAACTACGAGCAGTACTTC.

V usage is TRBV11-3 and J usage is TRBJ2-7; D possibly corresponds to TRBD2 (6 bases). This CDR3 spans 12 amino acids. Germline V CDR1 and CDR2: SGHNT, YENEEA. V lost 8 bases to trimming and J lost 5 bases, with 13 bases between them. CDR3 amino acids: CASGRPSHEQYF. In DNA, the CDR3 is TGTGCCAGCGGGAGGCCTTCCCACGAGCAGTACTTC.

The sample holds one count of this clone. V is TRBV25-1 and J is TRBJ1-4; possible D gene TRBD1, 6 bases. Germline V gene sequence: CDR1 MGHDK, CDR2 SYGVNS. Trimming removed 4 bases from V and 7 bases from J, with 16 bases in between. This CDR3 is 15 amino acids long. The CDR3 DNA sequence: TGTGCCAGCAGTGGAGAAGGGGGGGCAGTTGAAAAACTGTTTTTT. Translated, it gives CASSGEGGAVEKLFF.

This clone was detected once. The chain employs TRBV9 and TRBJ2-3, with D possibly TRBD2 on 6 matching bases. V lost 4 bases and J 0 bases, leaving 9 bases between the germline ends. The CDR3 spans 14 residues. CDR1 is SGDLS and CDR2 is YYNGEE in the germline V gene. CDR3 region: CASSLSGSTDTQYF. In DNA form, the CDR3 reads TGTGCCAGCAGCCTTAGCGGAAGCACAGATACGCAGTATTTT.

The V call is TRBV2, the J call TRBJ1-4; D is possibly TRBD1 (6 bases). This CDR3 comprises 13 residues. Germline V CDR1 and CDR2: SNHLY, FYNNEI. V lost 10 bases and J lost 5, with 14 bases in between. CDR3 nucleotide sequence: TGTGCCACCAACAGGGCCTTGAATGAAAAACTGTTTTTT. It translates to CATNRALNEKLFF.

V usage is TRBV7-9 and J usage is TRBJ2-1; 7 bases map to TRBD1. The germline gives CDR1 SEHNR, CDR2 FQNEAQ (reference sequence). This CDR3 has 15 residues. Trimming took 6 bases from V and 12 from J; bases not matched to a gene: 17. CDR3 sequence reads: CASSVPGQSWMGQFF. The CDR3 nucleotides read TGTGCCAGCAGTGTCCCGGGACAGTCGTGGATGGGGCAGTTCTTC.

The chain combines TRBV10-3 with TRBJ2-7; 9 positions match TRBD1. The germline gives CDR1 ENHRY, CDR2 SYGVKD. Germline trimming cut 7 bases from V and 7 bases from J; bases unmatched to any gene: 8. CDR3 length equals 13 residues. The CDR3 sequence is CAIKGTGSSEQYF. In DNA, the CDR3 is TGTGCCATCAAGGGGACAGGGTCGAGTGAGCAGTACTTC.

The chain is built from TRBV6-6 and TRBJ2-7, with D possibly TRBD2 on 5 matching bases. V shed 7 bases and J shed 1 base, with 14 bases lying between them. In germline, CDR1 is MNHNY, CDR2 SVGAGI (reference sequence). The CDR3 spans 14 residues. CDR3 protein: CASMTTTQSYEQYF. Written as DNA, the CDR3 is TGTGCCAGCATGACTACTACCCAATCCTACGAGCAGTACTTC.

This clone came up a few times. The genes are TRBV19 and TRBJ1-5; 11 positions match TRBD1. Trimming at V came to 9 bases and at J to 7 bases, leaving 14 bases not matched to a gene. The CDR3 runs 16 residues. CDR1 is LNHDA, CDR2 SQIVND, per germline (reference sequence). CDR3 residues: CASRGDGTGGFQPQHF. Written as DNA, the CDR3 is TGTGCCAGCCGGGGGGATGGGACAGGGGGATTCCAGCCCCAGCATTTT.

The chain recombines TRBV18 with TRBJ2-7, with 11 bases lining up with TRBD2. Germline V gene lookup returns CDR1 KGHSH and CDR2 LQKENI. The junction had 10 bases not matched to a gene; V was cut back by 0 bases and J by 0 bases. The CDR3 totals 19 residues. The CDR3: CASSPPLAGGLTSSYEQYF. CDR3 DNA: TGTGCCAGCTCACCACCGCTAGCGGGAGGTCTCACCAGCTCCTACGAGCAGTACTTC.

The chain is built from TRBV4-3 and TRBJ2-2, with 8 bases matching TRBD1. CDR3 length equals 17 residues. The germline V gene encodes CDR1 LGHNA and CDR2 YSLEER. V was pared by 1 base and J by 5 bases, with 9 bases of the junction left unmatched. CDR3 nucleotide sequence: TGCGCCAGCAGCCAAGTCCGAACAGGGGGATATACCGGGGAGCTGTTTTTT. Its translation is CASSQVRTGGYTGELFF.

This clone came up once. The genes are TRBV7-8 and TRBJ2-5; TRBD2 agrees at 10 bases. The CDR3 length is 15 residues. Germline V gene lookup returns CDR1 SGHVS and CDR2 FQNEAQ. With 2 bases clipped from V and 4 bases from J, the junction kept 4 bases outside the gene matches. Written as DNA, the CDR3 is TGTGCCAGCAGCTTAAGAGCGGGAGGGGGAGAGACCCAGTACTTC. This encodes CASSLRAGGGETQYF. Based on the CDR3 plus reference TRBV7-8 and TRBJ2-5, the full variable domain is GAGVSQSPRYKVAKRGQDVALRCDPISGHVSLFWYQQALGQGPEFLTYFQNEAQLDKSGLPSDRFFAERPEGSVSTLKIQRTQQEDSAVYLCASSLRAGGGETQYFGPGTRLLVL.